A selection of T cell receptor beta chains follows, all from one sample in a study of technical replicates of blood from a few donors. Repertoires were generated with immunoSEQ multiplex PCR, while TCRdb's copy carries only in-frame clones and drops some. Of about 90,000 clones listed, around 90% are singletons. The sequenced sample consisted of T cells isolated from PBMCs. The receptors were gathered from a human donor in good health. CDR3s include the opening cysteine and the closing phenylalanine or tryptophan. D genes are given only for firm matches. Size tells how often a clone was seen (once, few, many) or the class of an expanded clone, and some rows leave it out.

CDR3nt: TGTGCCAGTAGTATTCGGCAGGGTTTAACTGAAGCTTTCTTT
CDR3aa: CASSIRQGLTEAFF
v_gene: TRBV19
abundance: once
d_gene: NA
j_gene: TRBJ1-1

CDR3nt: TGCGCCAGCAGCACCGGACTAGCGGGGATGGATGAGCAGTTCTTC
CDR3aa: CASSTGLAGMDEQFF
v_gene: TRBV5-1
abundance: NA
d_gene: TRBD2
j_gene: TRBJ2-1

CDR3nt: TGTGCCAGCTCACCGGGCGGGGGGCCGGACACTGAAGCTTTCTTT
CDR3aa: CASSPGGGPDTEAFF
v_gene: TRBV18
abundance: NA
d_gene: NA
j_gene: TRBJ1-1

CDR3nt: TGTGCCAGCAGTGAATCTACAGGGTTGGGTGAAGCTTTCTTT
CDR3aa: CASSESTGLGEAFF
v_gene: TRBV25-1
abundance: NA
d_gene: NA
j_gene: TRBJ1-1

CDR3nt: TGCGCCAGCAGCTTGGAACAGGGAAATCAGCCCCAGCATTTT
CDR3aa: CASSLEQGNQPQHF
v_gene: TRBV5-1
abundance: NA
d_gene: NA
j_gene: TRBJ1-5

CDR3nt: TGTGCCAGCGGAACTAGCGACTCCTACAATGAGCAGTTCTTC
CDR3aa: CASGTSDSYNEQFF
v_gene: TRBV27
abundance: NA
d_gene: TRBD2
j_gene: TRBJ2-1

CDR3nt: TGTGCCAGCAGCTTGGGGGCTGACGGACCTGATACGCAGTATTTT
CDR3aa: CASSLGADGPDTQYF
v_gene: TRBV7-9
abundance: NA
d_gene: NA
j_gene: TRBJ2-3

CDR3nt: TGTGCCAGCAGTTCGTCGCAAGAGACCCAGTACTTC
CDR3aa: CASSSSQETQYF
v_gene: TRBV27
abundance: NA
d_gene: NA
j_gene: TRBJ2-5

CDR3nt: TGTGCCAGCAGGGGGGCAAGGAACACTGAAGCTTTCTTT
CDR3aa: CASRGARNTEAFF
v_gene: TRBV7-9
abundance: NA
d_gene: NA
j_gene: TRBJ1-1

CDR3nt: TGTGCCAGCAGCTCCTCCTTCATCCAGGGGAATTCACCCCTCCACTTT
CDR3aa: CASSSSFIQGNSPLHF
v_gene: TRBV5-4
abundance: NA
d_gene: NA
j_gene: TRBJ1-6

CDR3nt: TGTGCCAGTAGTGAGTACTATGGCTACACCTTC
CDR3aa: CASSEYYGYTF
v_gene: TRBV19
abundance: few
d_gene: NA
j_gene: TRBJ1-2

CDR3nt: TGTGCCAGCAGCGTATTGGGAGGGATCGAGCAGTACTTC
CDR3aa: CASSVLGGIEQYF
v_gene: TRBV6-5
abundance: NA
d_gene: TRBD2
j_gene: TRBJ2-7

CDR3nt: TGTGCCAGTAGTCCGGGACTAGCGACCCAAGAGACCCAGTACTTC
CDR3aa: CASSPGLATQETQYF
v_gene: TRBV19
abundance: NA
d_gene: TRBD2
j_gene: TRBJ2-5

CDR3nt: TGTGCCAGCAGTGAGTCGGGGGTCCCTAACTACGAGCAGTACTTC
CDR3aa: CASSESGVPNYEQYF
v_gene: TRBV2
abundance: few
d_gene: NA
j_gene: TRBJ2-7

CDR3nt: TGCGCCAGCAGCTTGGACAGGGCCTCTGGAAACACCATATATTTT
CDR3aa: CASSLDRASGNTIYF
v_gene: TRBV5-1
abundance: NA
d_gene: NA
j_gene: TRBJ1-3

CDR3nt: TGTGCCAGCAGCCCAGCAGGGGGAGGTCAGCCCCAGCATTTT
CDR3aa: CASSPAGGGQPQHF
v_gene: TRBV9
abundance: NA
d_gene: TRBD1
j_gene: TRBJ1-5

CDR3nt: TGTGCCAGCAGGGGACAGGCCAACACTGAAGCTTTCTTT
CDR3aa: CASRGQANTEAFF
v_gene: TRBV6-5
abundance: NA
d_gene: TRBD1
j_gene: TRBJ1-1

CDR3nt: TGCGCCAGCAGCCCGAGTAATAGCAATCAGCCCCAGCATTTT
CDR3aa: CASSPSNSNQPQHF
v_gene: TRBV4-1
abundance: NA
d_gene: NA
j_gene: TRBJ1-5

CDR3nt: TGTGCCAGCAGACAGGGCCTCTATGGCTACACCTTC
CDR3aa: CASRQGLYGYTF
v_gene: TRBV6-1
abundance: NA
d_gene: NA
j_gene: TRBJ1-2

CDR3nt: TGTGCCAGCAGTGGTCCCGGGACTAGCGGGAGGGCCCCAGATACGCAGTATTTT
CDR3aa: CASSGPGTSGRAPDTQYF
v_gene: TRBV6-1
abundance: NA
d_gene: TRBD2
j_gene: TRBJ2-3

CDR3nt: TGTGCCAGCAGTACCGACAGGGGGGGCGGTTACACTGAAGCTTTCTTT
CDR3aa: CASSTDRGGGYTEAFF
v_gene: TRBV9
abundance: NA
d_gene: TRBD1
j_gene: TRBJ1-1

CDR3nt: TGTGCCAGCAGCCCTAGCGGGAGTGGGTACAATGAGCAGTTCTTC
CDR3aa: CASSPSGSGYNEQFF
v_gene: TRBV5-5
abundance: NA
d_gene: TRBD2
j_gene: TRBJ2-1

CDR3nt: TGTGCCAGCAGCCCGGACAGGGCGGTAGCGGGAGGGCACGGTTACGAGCAGTACTTC
CDR3aa: CASSPDRAVAGGHGYEQYF
v_gene: TRBV7-9
abundance: NA
d_gene: TRBD2
j_gene: TRBJ2-7

CDR3nt: TGTGCCAGTAGTATTGTGGGGCAGGGAAACAATGAGCAGTTCTTC
CDR3aa: CASSIVGQGNNEQFF
v_gene: TRBV19
abundance: once
d_gene: NA
j_gene: TRBJ2-1

CDR3nt: TGCGCCAGCAGCTCGCGTCCCGGGACAGGAGGAAACACCATATATTTT
CDR3aa: CASSSRPGTGGNTIYF
v_gene: TRBV5-1
abundance: NA
d_gene: TRBD1
j_gene: TRBJ1-3

CDR3nt: TGTGCCAGCAGCTTAGGTACGGCGGGGGAAACAGATACGCAGTATTTT
CDR3aa: CASSLGTAGETDTQYF
v_gene: TRBV11-3
abundance: NA
d_gene: TRBD2
j_gene: TRBJ2-3

CDR3nt: TGCGCCAGCAAGGGAGGGGGCTCTGGAAACACCATATATTTT
CDR3aa: CASKGGGSGNTIYF
v_gene: TRBV5-1
abundance: NA
d_gene: NA
j_gene: TRBJ1-3

CDR3nt: TGCGCCAGCAGCCTAGGGACAGGGACCTACGAGCAGTACTTC
CDR3aa: CASSLGTGTYEQYF
v_gene: TRBV10-2
abundance: NA
d_gene: TRBD1
j_gene: TRBJ2-7

CDR3nt: TGTGCCAGCAGCTTGGCTAGCGGGGTCACAGATACGCAGTATTTT
CDR3aa: CASSLASGVTDTQYF
v_gene: TRBV5-4
abundance: once
d_gene: TRBD2
j_gene: TRBJ2-3